The 27 T cell receptor beta chains below all came from one sample that was sequenced in a study of T cell responses to AZD1222 COVID-19 vaccine. Measured with immunoSEQ multiplex PCR; TCRdb has only the in-frame clones, and not every one. The data contain approximately 200,000 clones, approximately 91% of them singletons. The sequences come from peripheral blood, collected 28 days after the second AZD1222 dose. Receptors were obtained from an adult who received the AZD1222 COVID-19 vaccine.

This chain joins TRBV19 and TRBJ1-2, with D possibly TRBD1 on 6 matching bases. Trimming stripped 4 bases from V and 7 bases from J, with 22 bases between. CDR3 length equals 16 residues. Per the germline V gene, CDR1 is LNHDA and CDR2 is SQIVND (reference sequence). The CDR3 DNA is TGTGCCAGTAGTACGACAGGTGTTACCACTCTGGCTGGCTACACCTTC. Amino acids: CASSTTGVTTLAGYTF.

A few counts support this clone. The genes are TRBV10-3 and TRBJ2-3; 7 bases are shared with TRBD1. This CDR3 region has 15 residues. The J segment lost 6 bases and the V segment lost 3 bases, leaving 9 bases of the junction unmatched. CDR1 ENHRY and CDR2 SYGVKD come from the germline V gene. Written as DNA, the CDR3 is TGTGCCATCAGTGACAGGGGAAAGGGGGCGGATACGCAGTATTTT. This gives the protein CAISDRGKGADTQYF.

V usage is TRBV7-9 and J usage is TRBJ1-1; D remains ambiguous. The CDR3 loop spans 14 amino acids. Between the trimmed V and J ends, which lost 5 bases and 0 bases, there was a span of 10 bases. The germline CDR1 and CDR2 sequences are SEHNR and FQNEAQ (reference sequence). CDR3: CASSPWTVNTEAFF. The CDR3 coding sequence is TGTGCCAGCAGCCCGTGGACGGTGAACACTGAAGCTTTCTTT.

The gene calls are TRBV9 and TRBJ1-3, with D unclear. The CDR3 consists of 14 residues. V was cut by 3 bases and J by 1 base, with 8 bases left in between. The germline CDR1 and CDR2 sequences are SGDLS and YYNGEE. The CDR3 is CASSGLGSGNTIYF. In DNA, the CDR3 is TGTGCCAGCAGCGGATTAGGATCTGGAAACACCATATATTTT.

This clone was counted between two and nine times. CDR3 region: CANKPGEAGPQHF. CDR3 nucleotide sequence: TGTGCCAATAAGCCCGGGGAGGCGGGGCCCCAGCATTTT. The chain employs TRBV19 and TRBJ1-5, with D uncertain. Trimming cost V 10 bases and J 9 bases, with 19 bases left between them. CDR3 size: 13 residues. The germline gives CDR1 LNHDA, CDR2 SQIVND (reference sequence). Supplemented by reference TRBV19 and TRBJ1-5, the full variable domain reads DGGITQSPKYLFRKEGQNVTLSCEQNLNHDAMYWYRQDPGQGLRLIYYSQIVNDFQKGDIAEGYSVSREKKESFPLTVTSAQKNPTAFYLCANKPGEAGPQHFGDGTRLSIL.

The chain links TRBV7-9 to TRBJ1-1; no firm D call. Germline values: CDR1 SEHNR, CDR2 FQNEAQ (reference sequence). The CDR3 runs 12 residues. Trimming left V 4 bases short and J 5 bases short, with 8 bases between. The CDR3 nucleotides are TGTGCCAGCAGCTCCTGGGCGACTGAAGCTTTCTTT. Its translation: CASSSWATEAFF. The variable domain in full, with the rest retrieved from reference TRBV7-9 and TRBJ1-1, is DTGVSQNPRHKITKRGQNVTFRCDPISEHNRLYWYRQTLGQGPEFLTYFQNEAQLEKSRLLSDRFSAERPKGSFSTLEIQRTEQGDSAMYLCASSSWATEAFFGQGTRLTVV.

The J gene is TRBJ2-6, the V gene TRBV16, with D unresolved. The germline V and J ends were trimmed by 3 bases and 2 bases, with 17 bases remaining between them. The CDR3 is made up of 18 amino acids. The V gene's germline CDR1 is KGHSY and CDR2 FQNENV. The CDR3 loop is CASSHTQTDITGANVLTF. CDR3 nucleotides: TGTGCCAGCAGCCACACACAAACCGACATCACTGGGGCCAACGTCCTGACTTTC.

V is TRBV5-5 and J is TRBJ1-1; tentative D call: TRBD1 (6 bases). The CDR3 covers 13 residues. Germline V gene lookup returns CDR1 SGHKS and CDR2 YYEKEE (reference sequence). Trimming removed 6 bases from V and 3 bases from J, with 12 bases in between. DNA of the CDR3: TGTGCCAGCACCCCCGGACAGTACACTGAAGCTTTCTTT. It codes for CASTPGQYTEAFF.

The chain employs TRBV18 and TRBJ2-7, with D possibly TRBD1 on 6 matching bases. Germline CDR1 is KGHSH and CDR2 is LQKENI. Trimming stripped 3 bases from V and 2 bases from J, with 17 bases between. The CDR3 contains 16 residues. CDR3 sequence reads: CASSPPFLQGAYEQYF. The CDR3 DNA reads as TGTGCCAGCTCACCTCCTTTCTTACAGGGTGCCTACGAGCAGTACTTC.

The V gene is TRBV27, the J gene TRBJ1-2; no clear D. The CDR3 has 13 amino acids. V lost 6 bases to trimming and J lost 4 bases, with 12 bases between them. Germline CDR1 and CDR2: MNHEY and SMNVEV (reference sequence). The DNA of the CDR3 is TGTGCCAGCAGACCACTGGGTTCCTATGGCTACACCTTC. This gives the protein CASRPLGSYGYTF.

The chain has TRBV6-2 or TRBV6-3 and TRBJ2-3; D gene ambiguous. The CDR3 sequence is 13 residues long. Per the germline V gene, CDR1 is MNHEY and CDR2 is SVGEGT. The germline V and J ends were trimmed by 4 bases and 2 bases, with 7 bases remaining between them. The DNA of the CDR3 is TGTGCCAGCAGTTTCCCTGCCACAGATACGCAGTATTTT. It specifies CASSFPATDTQYF.

V is TRBV5-1 and J is TRBJ1-3; no firm D call. The CDR3 runs 16 residues. CDR1 SGHRS and CDR2 YFSETQ come from the germline V gene. The V end lost 2 bases, the J end lost 0 bases, and 12 bases lay between the germline ends. CDR3 bases: TGCGCCAGCAGCTTAACCCCAAGCAGCTCTGGAAACACCATATATTTT. Amino acids: CASSLTPSSSGNTIYF. Drawing the rest from reference TRBV5-1 and TRBJ1-3, the complete variable domain is KAGVTQTPRYLIKTRGQQVTLSCSPISGHRSVSWYQQTPGQGLQFLFEYFSETQRNKGNFPGRFSGRQFSNSRSEMNVSTLELGDSALYLCASSLTPSSSGNTIYFGEGSWLTVV.

The chain carries TRBV7-9 and TRBJ2-1; 7 bases fit TRBD1. Trimming removed 7 bases from V and 7 bases from J; junction bases left unmatched: 13. The CDR3 length is 15 residues. Germline lookup yields CDR1 SEHNR and CDR2 FQNEAQ (reference sequence). As DNA, the CDR3 is TGTGCCAGCACCCGAAGGGGGCAGGGTAGTAATGAGCAGTTCTTC. Protein: CASTRRGQGSNEQFF.

The chain links TRBV28 to TRBJ1-4; 8 bases match TRBD1. Germline trimming cut 5 bases from V and 7 bases from J; bases unmatched to any gene: 6. Germline CDR1 reads MDHEN; CDR2 reads SYDVKM. CDR3 length equals 14 residues. DNA of the CDR3: TGTGCCAGCAGTCCCCCAGGGGGCGGTGAAAAACTGTTTTTT. Translation gives CASSPPGGGEKLFF.

The V call is TRBV6-1, the J call TRBJ2-7; 7 positions match TRBD1. The V gene's germline CDR1 is MNHNS and CDR2 SASEGT. Trimming at V came to 0 bases and at J to 3 bases, leaving 5 bases not matched to a gene. CDR3 size: 15 residues. CDR3 DNA: TGTGCCAGCAGTGAAGCAGCGACAGGGTACTACGAGCAGTACTTC. Its protein is CASSEAATGYYEQYF.

The CDR3 nucleotides are TGTGCCAGCAGCCGCTCGGGTCTGACGGATCAGCCCCAGCATTTT. Translation: CASSRSGLTDQPQHF. V gene TRBV28 combines with J gene TRBJ1-5; D unclear. Trimming removed 6 bases at V and 5 bases at J, with 17 bases between. The germline V gene has CDR1 MDHEN and CDR2 SYDVKM. This CDR3 spans 15 amino acids.

The chain uses TRBV5-1 and TRBJ2-7; 11 bases are a match to TRBD2. Losses at the gene ends were 3 bases for V and 0 bases for J; bases not matched to a gene: 11. This CDR3 is 18 amino acids long. Per germline, CDR1 SGHRS and CDR2 YFSETQ. In nucleotides, the CDR3 is TGCGCCAGCAGCTATGGAAGGGGACTAGCGGCCAGCTCCTACGAGCAGTACTTC. Amino acids: CASSYGRGLAASSYEQYF.

This chain connects TRBV11-2 to TRBJ2-7, with D possibly being TRBD1 or TRBD2 (5 bases each). With 5 bases removed from V and 2 bases from J, the gap between germline ends came to 19 bases. Germline loops: CDR1 SGHAT, CDR2 FQNNGV. The CDR3 extends over 16 amino acids. The CDR3 sequence is CASSPTSWDPAYEQYF. The CDR3 DNA reads as TGTGCCAGCAGCCCAACCAGTTGGGACCCCGCCTACGAGCAGTACTTC.

The sample holds one count of this clone. The chain has TRBV28 and TRBJ2-6, with a possible D match to TRBD1 (6 bases). V gave up 5 bases and J gave up 3 bases, with 11 bases separating them. Per the germline V gene, CDR1 is MDHEN and CDR2 is SYDVKM. The CDR3 length is 15 residues. CDR3 nucleotide sequence: TGTGCCAGCAGTCCCTCAGGGGTTGGGGCCAACGTCCTGACTTTC. Protein product: CASSPSGVGANVLTF.

The V and J genes are TRBV2 and TRBJ1-6; D not resolved. The CDR3 runs to 14 residues. V was cut by 4 bases and J by 7 bases, with 11 bases left in between. CDR1 is SNHLY, CDR2 FYNNEI, per germline. The CDR3 nucleotides read TGTGCCAGCAGTGTCCGGCCAGCCAATTCACCCCTCCACTTT. This codes for CASSVRPANSPLHF.

V is TRBV7-8 and J is TRBJ1-2; D unresolved. The CDR3 is made up of 13 amino acids. Trimming took 0 bases from V and 8 from J, leaving 10 bases between them. CDR1 SGHVS and CDR2 FQNEAQ come from the germline V gene. This chain's CDR3 is CASSLAGRAGYTF. The CDR3 DNA sequence: TGTGCCAGCAGCTTAGCGGGGAGGGCGGGCTACACCTTC.

J is TRBJ1-6 and V is TRBV5-4, with 7 bases lining up with TRBD1. Trimming cost V 2 bases and J 3 bases; bases outside gene matches: 8. Germline CDR1 SGHNT, CDR2 YYREEE (reference sequence). The CDR3 is made up of 17 amino acids. The CDR3 coding sequence is TGTGCCAGCAGCTTTGCCGCAGGGGGTGGCTATAATTCACCCCTCCACTTT. It translates to CASSFAAGGGYNSPLHF.

The chain joins TRBV28 to TRBJ2-1; 9 bases are shared with TRBD2. The CDR3 is made up of 14 amino acids. Trimming cost V 5 bases and J 10 bases; bases outside gene matches: 9. The germline V gene encodes CDR1 MDHEN and CDR2 SYDVKM. CDR3 nucleotides: TGTGCCAGCAGTCGGTCGGGACTAGCTGAGGAGCAGTTCTTC. The encoded protein is CASSRSGLAEEQFF.

The chain carries TRBV6-2 or TRBV6-3 and TRBJ1-2; tentatively, D is TRBD1 (5 bases). This CDR3 region has 15 residues. The V end was cut by 4 bases, the J end by 5 bases, with 17 bases between. Germline-derived CDR1 and CDR2 are MNHEY and SVGEGT. CDR3 coding DNA: TGTGCCAGCAGTTCTGCCGGGACCCCCATATATGGCTACACCTTC. This sequence encodes CASSSAGTPIYGYTF.

A note on this clone: This CDR3 is also generated by other DNA sequences in the sample. This chain connects TRBV5-1 to TRBJ2-3; D not resolved. V was pared by 3 bases and J by 1 base, with 6 bases between. Germline values: CDR1 SGHRS, CDR2 YFSETQ. This CDR3 has 13 residues. This chain's CDR3 is CASSSPGTDTQYF. The CDR3 DNA is TGCGCCAGCAGCTCCCCGGGCACAGATACGCAGTATTTT.

The gene calls are TRBV5-4 and TRBJ2-7; TRBD2 agrees at 11 bases. The CDR3 is made up of 16 amino acids. Trimming at V came to 4 bases and at J to 2 bases, leaving 8 bases not matched to a gene. Germline CDR1 and CDR2: SGHNT and YYREEE (reference sequence). This CDR3 is CASSNLVSGRAYEQYF. The DNA for the CDR3 is TGTGCCAGCAGCAACCTGGTTAGCGGGAGGGCCTACGAGCAGTACTTC.

CDR3 region: CASSETGTLLEAFF. The CDR3 region has the DNA TGTGCCAGCAGTGAGACAGGGACCCTTCTTGAAGCTTTCTTT. The rearrangement joins TRBV25-1 to TRBJ1-1; 7 bases map to TRBD1. Germline V CDR1 and CDR2: MGHDK, SYGVNS. The CDR3 covers 14 residues. The ends lost 3 bases at V and 7 bases at J; junction bases unmatched: 8.